In this sample, the clone carrying this T cell receptor (beta chain) turned up many times. These data originate in a study of T cells in Graves' hyperthyroidism and ophthalmopathy. The study left out patients who had uncontrolled infection, other autoimmune disease, pregnancy or lactation. Amplified TCR beta CDR3 regions came from RNA transcripts. In the first-round RT-PCR of the TCR CDR3, the HTBI primer set was used. TCRdb reprocessed the multiplex PCR reads via MiXCR and lists one record per CDR3 protein. Among fewer than 500,000 distinct CDR3 sequences, under 15% were seen once, and the ten largest hold over 10%. This CDR3 is 16 amino acids long. Per the germline V gene, CDR1 is DFQATT and CDR2 is SNEGSKA (reference sequence). Trimming removed 6 bases at V and 4 bases at J, with 24 bases between.

The V call is TRBV20-1, the J call TRBJ1-2; D may be TRBD1 (6 bases). This TCR derives from a man younger than 30 with Graves' ophthalmopathy. The source material was blood. The CDR3, as DNA: TGCAGTGCGACTCCCACCGGGACATCTTTTTCCTATGGCTACACCTTC. Protein: CSATPTGTSFSYGYTF.